Listed here are 32 T cell receptor beta chains from one sample, sequenced in a study of blood T cells in healthy people across ages. Combining a sample-barcoded 5' primer with a J-beta primer mix, a second PCR ran for 7 to 11 cycles. A single record per CDR3 protein comes from TCRdb applying MiXCR to the 5' RACE reads. The sample has approximately 670,000 distinct CDR3 sequences; around 38% are singletons. The specimen sequenced was blood. The receptors were sampled from a man at least 80 years old in good health.

V usage is TRBV6-2 or TRBV6-3 and J usage is TRBJ2-6; perhaps TRBD2 as D (6 bases). The germline V and J ends were trimmed by 8 bases and 0 bases, with 11 bases remaining between them. The CDR3 runs to 15 residues. Germline CDR1 and CDR2: MNHEY and SVGEGT. CDR3 protein: CASAMGGSGANVLTF. The CDR3 DNA follows: TGTGCCAGCGCAATGGGGGGCTCTGGGGCCAACGTCCTGACTTTC.

The genes are TRBV3-1 and TRBJ2-1; possibly TRBD2 for D (5 bases). This CDR3 has 15 amino acids. Per germline, CDR1 LGHDT and CDR2 YNNKEL (reference sequence). V lost 0 bases to trimming and J lost 6 bases, with 12 bases between them. The CDR3 nucleotides read TGTGCCAGCAGCCAAGACTCGAACAGCGGCAATGAGCAGTTCTTC. This encodes CASSQDSNSGNEQFF.

This clonotype was seen only a few times. V and J are TRBV18 and TRBJ2-5; 9 bases agree with TRBD2. The V gene end was trimmed by 5 bases and the J gene end by 1 base; junction bases not matched to a gene: 5. The CDR3 has 15 residues. Germline V gene sequence: CDR1 KGHSH, CDR2 LQKENI. Here the CDR3 reads CASSGLAGFQETQYF. In nucleotides, the CDR3 is TGTGCCAGCTCAGGTCTAGCGGGATTCCAAGAGACCCAGTACTTC.

V and J are TRBV29-1 and TRBJ2-5; D is unresolved. The CDR3 is 13 amino acids. CDR1 is SQVTM and CDR2 is ANQGSEA in the germline V gene. Trimming removed 6 bases from V and 11 bases from J, with 22 bases in between. The CDR3 sequence: CSVRRTEYNEQYF. DNA for the CDR3: TGCAGCGTCCGACGGACCGAATACAATGAGCAGTACTTC.

This clonotype was counted a few times. The J gene is TRBJ2-5, the V gene TRBV5-1; D may match TRBD1 or TRBD2 (5 bases each). Per the germline V gene, CDR1 is SGHRS and CDR2 is YFSETQ. With 7 bases removed from V and 2 bases from J, the gap between germline ends came to 15 bases. This CDR3 contains 14 residues. The CDR3, as DNA: TGCGCCAGCTGCACCGGGACCAATCAAGAGACCCAGTACTTC. The encoded protein is CASCTGTNQETQYF.

This clonotype turned up a few times. The chain couples TRBV13 to TRBJ1-1, with D unclear. V shed 0 bases and J shed 4 bases, with 12 bases lying between them. CDR1 PRHDT and CDR2 FYEKMQ come from the germline V gene (reference sequence). The CDR3 extends over 15 amino acids. In nucleotides, the CDR3 is TGTGCCAGCAGCTTAGGTTTCGGGGAGGGCACTGAAGCTTTCTTT. Amino acid sequence: CASSLGFGEGTEAFF.

V and J are TRBV7-2 and TRBJ2-5, with a possible D match to TRBD1 (6 bases). The germline V gene encodes CDR1 SGHTA and CDR2 FQGNSA. The CDR3 covers 17 residues. Between the trimmed V and J ends, which lost 1 base and 2 bases, there was a span of 17 bases. DNA of the CDR3: TGTGCCAGCAGCTTAGAGGGCAGGACAGCGTGGCAAGAGACCCAGTACTTC. Translated: CASSLEGRTAWQETQYF.

The chain couples TRBV4-2 to TRBJ2-1, with a tentative D call TRBD2 (6 bases). The CDR3 extends over 17 amino acids. Germline CDR1 reads LGHNA; CDR2 reads YNFKEQ. Trimming took off 8 bases at V and 8 bases at J, with 28 bases between the two ends. The CDR3 region is CASFVSVTPEGIHEQFF. For the CDR3, the DNA is TGTGCCAGCTTCGTTTCGGTAACCCCGGAGGGGATCCATGAGCAGTTCTTC.

This clonotype was observed many times. The chain is built from TRBV6-2 or TRBV6-3 and TRBJ2-5; the D is unclear. CDR1 MNHEY and CDR2 SVGEGT come from the germline V gene. CDR3 length: 14 residues. V lost 5 bases and J 5 bases, leaving 15 bases between the germline ends. This CDR3 reads CASSPGPKLETQYF. DNA for the CDR3: TGTGCCAGCAGTCCCGGGCCAAAGTTGGAGACCCAGTACTTC.

The sample holds a few counts of this clonotype. The rearrangement links TRBV7-2 to TRBJ2-7, with unresolved D. V was shortened by 4 bases and J by 3 bases, with 7 bases between the two germline ends. The CDR3 is 12 amino acids. The V gene's germline CDR1 is SGHTA and CDR2 FQGNSA. The CDR3 is CASSSVGYEQYF. The CDR3 bases are TGTGCCAGCAGCTCTGTGGGCTACGAGCAGTACTTC.

The J gene is TRBJ1-2, the V gene TRBV5-1; perhaps TRBD1 as D (6 bases). CDR1 is SGHRS, CDR2 YFSETQ, per germline. CDR3 size: 15 residues. V lost 4 bases and J 3 bases, leaving 16 bases between the germline ends. The CDR3 loop reads CASSAGTTPHYGYTF. For the CDR3, the DNA is TGCGCCAGCAGCGCCGGGACAACACCCCACTATGGCTACACCTTC.

This clonotype was found once. Since the CDR3 does not end with the conserved phenylalanine or tryptophan, this likely comes from a read error. This chain uses TRBV5-1 with TRBJ2-7; 7 nucleotides agree with TRBD1. This CDR3 is built from 13 residues. Germline assignment: CDR1 SGHRS and CDR2 YFSETQ. The ends lost 7 bases at V and 0 bases at J; junction bases unmatched: 4. This CDR3 is CASHGTDSYEQYI. The CDR3 DNA is TGCGCCAGCCATGGGACAGACTCCTACGAGCAGTACATC.

This rearrangement joins TRBV12-5 to TRBJ2-3; D gene uncertain. Trimming took off 2 bases at V and 2 bases at J, with 8 bases between the two ends. The CDR3 has 14 residues. The germline V gene encodes CDR1 LGHNT and CDR2 FRNRAP. CDR3 in amino acids: CASGLNQATDTQYF. The CDR3 DNA reads TGTGCTAGTGGTTTGAACCAAGCCACAGATACGCAGTATTTT.

This clonotype was detected a few times. J is TRBJ2-7 and V is TRBV7-2; either TRBD1 or TRBD2 may supply D (6 bases each). Trimming removed 5 bases at V and 3 bases at J, with 8 bases between. Germline V gene lookup returns CDR1 SGHTA and CDR2 FQGNSA. This CDR3 contains 12 residues. The CDR3 loop reads CASSRGHYEQYF. DNA of the CDR3: TGTGCCAGCAGCCGGGGGCACTACGAGCAGTACTTC.

This clonotype has more than one count but fewer than ten. The V call is TRBV20-1, the J call TRBJ2-3, with a possible D match to TRBD2 (6 bases). Between the trimmed V and J ends, which lost 6 bases and 0 bases, there was a span of 13 bases. The CDR3 is 14 residues long. The germline V gene encodes CDR1 DFQATT and CDR2 SNEGSKA (reference sequence). The CDR3 DNA sequence: TGCAGTGCCAGCGGGCAGCCAAGCACAGATACGCAGTATTTT. This encodes CSASGQPSTDTQYF.

A few counts support this clonotype. The chain combines TRBV20-1 with TRBJ1-2, with D unresolved. There are 17 residues in the CDR3. V was clipped by 6 bases and J by 4 bases, with 27 bases between them. Germline lookup yields CDR1 DFQATT and CDR2 SNEGSKA (reference sequence). The CDR3 loop reads CSAIKSGGEAKVYGYTF. In nucleotides, the CDR3 is TGCAGTGCCATCAAATCTGGCGGGGAGGCTAAGGTCTATGGCTACACCTTC.

This clonotype was seen only a few times. V is TRBV27 and J is TRBJ2-1; possible D gene TRBD1, 5 bases. With 6 bases removed from V and 14 bases from J, the gap between germline ends came to 23 bases. The CDR3 runs 14 residues. Germline V CDR1 and CDR2: MNHEY, SMNVEV (reference sequence). Here the CDR3 reads CASSTIQERAKEFF. CDR3 nucleotide sequence: TGTGCCAGCAGCACAATACAGGAACGGGCAAAAGAGTTCTTC.

The chain couples TRBV20-1 to TRBJ2-4, with TRBD1 matching 7 bases. The DNA matches TRBJ2-7 better at its end, which makes the J call doubtful. The CDR3 covers 12 residues. The germline CDR1 and CDR2 sequences are DFQATT and SNEGSKA (reference sequence). The CDR3 region has the DNA TGCAGTGCCGGGACAGTGACCTACGAGCAGTACTTC. Its translation: CSAGTVTYEQYF.

The J gene is TRBJ2-7, the V gene TRBV6-2 or TRBV6-3; 7 bases map to TRBD1. This CDR3 comprises 14 residues. Looked up from germline, CDR1 is MNHEY and CDR2 is SVGEGT. Trimming removed 8 bases from V and 2 bases from J; junction bases left unmatched: 9. CDR3 in amino acids: CASSKGQLPYEQYF. The CDR3 DNA reads TGTGCCAGCTCCAAGGGACAGCTCCCCTACGAGCAGTACTTC.

The V gene is TRBV9, the J gene TRBJ1-4; D possibly corresponds to TRBD1 (5 bases). CDR1 and CDR2 (germline): SGDLS, YYNGEE. V was clipped by 1 base and J by 7 bases, with 14 bases between them. The CDR3 extends over 15 amino acids. The CDR3 protein is CASSVSGQSGEKLFF. CDR3 in DNA: TGTGCCAGCAGCGTATCGGGGCAGTCGGGTGAAAAACTGTTTTTT.

The V gene is TRBV28, the J gene TRBJ2-1; D is ambiguous. Trimming removed 8 bases at V and 6 bases at J, with 11 bases between. The CDR3 runs 12 residues. Per the germline V gene, CDR1 is MDHEN and CDR2 is SYDVKM. DNA of the CDR3: TGTGCCAGCTTCTCGTCGCCCAATGAGCAGTTCTTC. It yields the protein CASFSSPNEQFF.

The V gene is TRBV6-5, the J gene TRBJ2-7, with D hard to call. Germline lookup yields CDR1 MNHEY and CDR2 SVGAGI. This CDR3 spans 14 amino acids. Between the trimmed V and J ends, which lost 9 bases and 0 bases, there was a span of 15 bases. CDR3 bases: TGTGCCAGTTTTAGCCCCAGGTCCTCCTACGAGCAGTACTTC. Residues: CASFSPRSSYEQYF.

This clonotype was seen ten or more times. The V gene is TRBV7-2, the J gene TRBJ2-7; D is unclear. V was shortened by 2 bases and J by 1 base, with 6 bases between the two germline ends. Germline V gives CDR1 SGHTA, CDR2 FQGNSA. CDR3 length equals 13 residues. In nucleotides, the CDR3 is TGTGCCAGCAGCTTAAGCTTGTCCTACGAGCAGTACTTC. Its protein is CASSLSLSYEQYF.

The chain joins TRBV5-6 to TRBJ2-4; 9 bases are shared with TRBD1. The end of the DNA is better explained by TRBJ2-7, so the J call may be wrong. Germline lookup yields CDR1 SGHDT and CDR2 YYEEEE. The CDR3 has 16 amino acids. The CDR3 DNA follows: TGTGCCAGCAGCCAGGGACAGGGCTCGCCTTTGGACGAGCAGTACTTC. Encoded protein: CASSQGQGSPLDEQYF.

The chain links TRBV7-2 to TRBJ2-2; TRBD2 aligns across 11 bases. The CDR3 is 17 amino acids. From germline, CDR1 is SGHTA and CDR2 FQGNSA. J gave up 0 bases and V 1 base, and 1 base lay outside the gene matches. The CDR3, as DNA: TGTGCCAGCAGCTTAGTACTAGCGGGGGCGAACACCGGGGAGCTGTTTTTT. Translating gives CASSLVLAGANTGELFF. The complete variable domain, with remaining parts taken from reference TRBV7-2 and TRBJ2-2, reads GAGVSQSPSNKVTEKGKDVELRCDPISGHTALYWYRQSLGQGLEFLIYFQGNSAPDKSGLPSDRFSAERTGGSVSTLTIQRTQQEDSAVYLCASSLVLAGANTGELFFGEGSRLTVL.

The gene calls are TRBV7-2 and TRBJ2-3; the D gene is possibly TRBD1 (6 bases). This CDR3 region has 14 residues. V shed 1 base and J shed 7 bases, with 12 bases lying between them. Germline CDR1 is SGHTA and CDR2 is FQGNSA. The CDR3: CASSLGNRAYTQYF. The CDR3 region has the DNA TGTGCCAGCAGCTTAGGAAACAGGGCGTATACGCAGTATTTT. Supplemented by reference TRBV7-2 and TRBJ2-3, the full variable domain reads GAGVSQSPSNKVTEKGKDVELRCDPISGHTALYWYRQSLGQGLEFLIYFQGNSAPDKSGLPSDRFSAERTGGSVSTLTIQRTQQEDSAVYLCASSLGNRAYTQYFGPGTRLTVL.

The gene calls are TRBV20-1 and TRBJ2-5, with TRBD2 matching over 12 bases. The V gene's germline CDR1 is DFQATT and CDR2 SNEGSKA (reference sequence). Trimming cost V 2 bases and J 0 bases; bases outside gene matches: 4. This CDR3 is 16 amino acids long. DNA of the CDR3: TGCAGTGCTAGACGAACTAGCGGGGGGTACCAAGAGACCCAGTACTTC. This sequence encodes CSARRTSGGYQETQYF.

The V and J genes are TRBV6-2 or TRBV6-3 and TRBJ1-1, with 8 nucleotides matching TRBD1. V lost 6 bases and J lost 6; bases outside the gene matches: 6. Germline V gene lookup returns CDR1 MNHEY and CDR2 SVGEGT. CDR3 length: 13 residues. CDR3 nucleotide sequence: TGTGCCAGCAGCCGAGGACAGGGCGCTGAAGCTTTCTTT. Amino acid sequence: CASSRGQGAEAFF.

This clonotype was detected a few times. CDR3 sequence (DNA): TGTGCCAGCAGCCAAGATGCGGCTAGCGGGGCCTACGAGCAGTACTTC. Translation: CASSQDAASGAYEQYF. The chain recombines TRBV4-2 with TRBJ2-7; 9 bases are a match to TRBD2. After removal of 0 bases from V and 2 bases from J, the junction contained 5 bases not matched to a gene. Germline V CDR1 and CDR2: LGHNA, YNFKEQ. The CDR3 extends over 16 amino acids.

The chain combines TRBV15 with TRBJ2-5; D remains unclear. The V end was cut by 0 bases, the J end by 5 bases, with 13 bases between. CDR1 and CDR2 (germline): LNHNV, YYDKDF (reference sequence). The CDR3 contains 15 residues. Here the CDR3 DNA reads TGTGCCACCAGCAGAGATCTTAGGGTCGGGGAGACCCAGTACTTC. This encodes CATSRDLRVGETQYF.

The chain is built from TRBV28 and TRBJ2-4; maybe TRBD2 (5 bases). The length of the CDR3 is 14 residues. Germline V gene sequence: CDR1 MDHEN, CDR2 SYDVKM. The V and J ends lost 5 bases and 2 bases respectively, with 10 bases between them. This chain's CDR3 is CASSPGGPKNIQYF. CDR3 DNA: TGTGCCAGCAGTCCCGGAGGACCCAAAAACATTCAGTACTTC. The whole variable domain, remainder taken from reference TRBV28 and TRBJ2-4, is DVKVTQSSRYLVKRTGEKVFLECVQDMDHENMFWYRQDPGLGLRLIYFSYDVKMKEKGDIPEGYSVSREKKERFSLILESASTNQTSMYLCASSPGGPKNIQYFGAGTRLSVL.

This clonotype was seen a handful of times. V is TRBV20-1 and J is TRBJ2-4; the D gene is possibly TRBD2 (7 bases). The CDR3 has 13 residues. V was clipped by 3 bases and J by 8 bases, with 14 bases between them. CDR1 DFQATT and CDR2 SNEGSKA come from the germline V gene (reference sequence). The CDR3 DNA follows: TGCAGTGCTAGGGCGGGGGCTACGGACATTCAGTACTTC. Encoded protein: CSARAGATDIQYF.